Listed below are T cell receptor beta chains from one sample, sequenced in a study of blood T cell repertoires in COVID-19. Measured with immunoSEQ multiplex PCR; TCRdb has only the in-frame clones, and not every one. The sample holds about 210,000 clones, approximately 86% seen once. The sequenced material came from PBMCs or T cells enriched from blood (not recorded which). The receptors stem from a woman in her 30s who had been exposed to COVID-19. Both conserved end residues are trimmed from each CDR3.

ASIVQGALGNEKLF,14,TRBV5-6
ASSWLGTSGTDTQY,14,TRBV27
ASGSLTGIHSGYT,13,TRBV12-5
ASGLALTVVDRGATNEKLF,19,TRBV12-5
AWSVPGGGYGYT,12,TRBV30
ASREVTVEAF,10,TRBV2
ASRTVGNTEAF,11,TRBV5-1
ASTASLGQGDDQPQH,15,TRBV7-6
ASSPRTGYSYNEQF,14,TRBV6-2/TRBV6-3
ASTPGGPTGELF,12,TRBV21-1
ASSDSSHSTTDTQY,14,TRBV6-4
ASSLASGGFDEQF,13,TRBV7-2
ASSPPGHHYEQY,12,TRBV9
ASSLEGQGTPLH,12,TRBV5-5
ASSPWEGYGYT,11,TRBV11-2
ASSSVPGLGAF,11,TRBV5-8
ASSHPTGELF,10,TRBV18